This TCR beta chain derives from a study of Ad26.COV2.S vaccination and SARS-CoV-2 variants (dated by TCRdb to the early 2020s). Describing the broader study: Vaccine-arm donors were drawn from COV1001, a multicentre, randomized, double-blind, placebo-controlled phase I-IIa trial of Ad26.COV2.S in healthy adults. Ad26.COV2.S was administered intramuscularly at 5 x 10^10 or 1 x 10^11 viral particles, either as a single shot or as two shots given 56 days apart. TCRbeta repertoire sequencing served as the tool for gauging how specific and how broad the SARS-CoV-2-reactive T cell receptors were following Ad26.COV2.S vaccination. The TCR-sequenced set comprised roughly 30 samples: approximately 19 Ad26.COV2.S vaccine recipients, 5 placebo recipients and 8 SARS-CoV-2 convalescent individuals. Participants in the trial were split at random into five groups of five each, receiving low-dose or high-dose Ad26.COV2.S once or twice, or else placebo on both occasions. Throughout the experiments and outcome assessment, investigators stayed blinded to trial group allocation.

About this clone itself: Its specific antigen is unknown. Qualities for individual bases were not recorded, and no much larger clone is one base off.

The study at large found these results: The authors noted that the TCR breadth and depth analyses may have underestimated total T cell responses. Vaccine and placebo recipients had comparable non-spike TCR breadth, which fits with the vaccine containing only spike. The study was not powered to compare responses between vaccine doses or regimens. Substantial breadth of spike-specific CD8+ and CD4+ T cell responses was reported after vaccination. Higher spike-specific TCR breadth was observed in Ad26.COV2.S recipients than in placebo recipients (P = 0.0014).

The immunoSEQ Assay was the method used to sequence TCRbeta CDR3 regions. After extraction, genomic DNA underwent amplification by bias-controlled multiplex PCR, followed by high-throughput sequencing. The study's processing was this. To quantify the absolute abundance of every unique TCRbeta CDR3 region, sequences were collapsed and filtered. Usable DNA was measured by amplifying reference genes present in all nucleated cells, and TCRbeta template counts were normalized to that usable DNA to estimate T cell fraction. Repertoire TCRs were annotated as SARS-CoV-2-specific by exact matching of V gene, CDR3 amino acid sequence and J gene to a known reactive TCR set. The reference SARS-CoV-2 TCR set came from MIRA and was filtered for enrichment in COVID-19-positive ImmuneCODE repertoires, removing public or cross-reactive TCRs. Using the MIRA antigens, annotated TCRs were further analysed by specific ORF or by position within an ORF. Breadth was defined as the number of annotated unique rearrangements divided by the total number of unique productive rearrangements, and depth was defined as the summed frequency of the annotated unique rearrangements. Group comparisons of TCR breadth used two-sided Wilcoxon rank-sum tests. TCRdb carries this immuneACCESS record with in-frame sequences only. Its versions omit some clonotypes, under half of them owing to an unresolved V gene in the studies checked, with the rest unexplained. That table supplies the V and J calls and clone size; D and trimming were determined from the DNA. The sample table records roughly 320,000 clones; around 87% of these occur just once. The ten most abundant clones make up 3.4% of the sample.

The meaning of the sample's treatment or condition label: around 19 received Ad26.COV2.S at low or high dose, single or two shots; 5 received placebo; per-sample allocation not given. Repertoires of vaccine and placebo recipients were sequenced from samples collected on day 63 after the first injection. In Cohort 1b, fewer than 30 adults aged 18-55 years were enrolled at a single site in Boston, USA, between 29 July and 7 August 2020. Ad26.COV2.S was a replication-incompetent adenovirus type 26 vector that expressed a prefusion-stabilized SARS-CoV-2 spike protein derived from the original Wuhan strain. In the germline V gene, CDR1 corresponds to SGHRS and CDR2 to YFSETQ. V is trimmed back by 4 bases and J by 4 bases, and the junction contains 4 bases that no gene match accounts for. The CDR3 numbers 13 residues from cysteine through phenylalanine. Only CDR3 DNA remains: 39 bases, in frame from the first base.

The clonotype was recovered from a person between 18 and 65 years old who received the Ad26.COV2.S COVID-19 vaccine or a placebo. The chain employs TRBV5-1 and TRBJ2-7; 8 central nucleotides agree with TRBD2. The source material was peripheral blood, sampled in a trial of Ad26.COV2.S vaccine versus placebo. The CDR3 protein sequence reads: CASSRGGPYEQYF. The DNA reads TGCGCCAGCAGCCGCGGGGGGCCTTACGAGCAGTACTTC.